The entry below gives a single T cell receptor (beta chain) sequence along with its context. Its antigen is not known. This record belongs to a study of OX40 agonist ivuxolimab in advanced cancers. Overall study context: Patients assigned to dose escalation were diagnosed with hepatocellular carcinoma, melanoma, renal cell or head and neck cancer. Study results and caveats: At 0.1 to 3.0 mg/kg, CD4+ and CD8+ blood T cells expanded clonally by week 6.

The data were produced by immunoSEQ multiplex PCR, yet TCRdb's version contains in-frame clones alone and is incomplete. Of some 89,000 clones in the sample, 80% to 90% were seen once. This CDR3 region has 16 residues. Unmatched junction bases numbered 12, after V lost 6 bases and J lost 5 bases. Germline V gives CDR1 MDHEN, CDR2 SYDVKM. The sample consisted of CD4+ or CD8+ T cells sorted from blood, taken in a trial of the OX40 agonist ivuxolimab. The V gene is TRBV28, the J gene TRBJ1-5, with 8 bases lining up with TRBD1. This clonotype originated in an adult with an advanced solid tumor such as melanoma, head and neck, liver or kidney cancer. For the CDR3, the DNA is TGTGCCAGCAGCCAAGGACAGGGCCCACATTATCAGCCCCAGCATTTT. This translates into CASSQGQGPHYQPQHF.